The clone carrying this TCR beta chain appeared a single time. This CDR3 contains 20 residues. V lost 9 bases and J 5 bases, leaving 33 bases between the germline ends. The germline gives CDR1 KGHDR, CDR2 SFDVKD. TCRdb re-called clones from the PCR reads using MiXCR. Of about 5,200 clones detected, 20% to 25% appear once; the ten largest clones hold approximately 15%. Until they underwent thyroid surgery, no patient had received any treatment. The entry originates in a study of metastatic and nonmetastatic thyroid tumors. The sequence derives from a female donor with papillary thyroid cancer or a benign thyroid nodule (not recorded which). Some clones in this sample may be carry-over from other donors' samples. The J gene is TRBJ2-2, the V gene TRBV24-1, with D tentatively TRBD1 (6 bases). Sequenced sample: adjacent normal tissue. CDR3 amino acids: CATHQATGFFVVDSTGELFF. CDR3 DNA: TGTGCCACCCATCAGGCAACAGGGTTTTTCGTTGTTGATTCTACCGGGGAGCTGTTTTTT.